This TCR beta chain was found in a study of PD-1 blockade in classical Hodgkin lymphoma. Study-wide results and limits: Only CD4+ TCR diversity, not CD8+, had risen significantly by C4D1. Patients newly diagnosed and complete responders had comparable baseline diversity.

The patients all showed relapse after autologous stem cell transplantation, while their brentuximab vedotin exposure varied. In germline, CDR1 is SGHTA, CDR2 FQGNSA. V gave up 6 bases and J gave up 4 bases; unmatched junction bases: 7. The CDR3 contains 14 residues. Notes on this clone: Its antigen is undetermined.

The table came from immunoSEQ multiplex PCR; TCRdb's copy has only in-frame clones and leaves some out. The data hold about 53,000 clones, with 81% observed a single time. This sample comprised peripheral blood mononuclear cells (PBMCs), obtained at baseline. This receptor was taken from a human donor with classical Hodgkin lymphoma. V usage is TRBV7-2 and J usage is TRBJ1-2, with 8 positions matching TRBD1. In DNA, the CDR3 is TGTGCCAGCAGTCCGGGGACAGGAACCTATGGCTACACCTTC. Amino acids: CASSPGTGTYGYTF.